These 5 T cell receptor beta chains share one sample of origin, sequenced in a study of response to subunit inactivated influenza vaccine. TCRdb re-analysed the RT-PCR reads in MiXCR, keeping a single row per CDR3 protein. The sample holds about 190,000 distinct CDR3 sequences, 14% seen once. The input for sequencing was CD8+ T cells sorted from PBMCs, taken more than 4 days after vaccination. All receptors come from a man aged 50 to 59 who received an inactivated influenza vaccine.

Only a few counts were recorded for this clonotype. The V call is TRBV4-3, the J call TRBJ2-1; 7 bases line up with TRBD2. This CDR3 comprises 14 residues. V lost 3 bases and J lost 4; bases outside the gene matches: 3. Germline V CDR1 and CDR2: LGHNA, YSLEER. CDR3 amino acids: CASSQGLTYNEQFF. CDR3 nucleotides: TGCGCCAGCAGCCAGGGACTAACTTACAATGAGCAGTTCTTC.

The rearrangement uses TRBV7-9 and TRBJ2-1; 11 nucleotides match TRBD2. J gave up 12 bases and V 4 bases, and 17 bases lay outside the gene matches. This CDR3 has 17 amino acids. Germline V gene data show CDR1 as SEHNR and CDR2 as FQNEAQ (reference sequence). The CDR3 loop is CASSSLHYLAGGFGQFF. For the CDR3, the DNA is TGTGCCAGCAGCTCCCTCCACTACCTAGCGGGGGGCTTCGGGCAGTTCTTC. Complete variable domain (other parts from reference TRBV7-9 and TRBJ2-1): DTGVSQNPRHKITKRGQNVTFRCDPISEHNRLYWYRQTLGQGPEFLTYFQNEAQLEKSRLLSDRFSAERPKGSFSTLEIQRTEQGDSAMYLCASSSLHYLAGGFGQFFGPGTRLTVL.

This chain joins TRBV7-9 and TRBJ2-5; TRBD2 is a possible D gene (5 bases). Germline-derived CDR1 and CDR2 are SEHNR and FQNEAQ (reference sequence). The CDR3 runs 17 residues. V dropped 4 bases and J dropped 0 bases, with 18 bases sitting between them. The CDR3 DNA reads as TGTGCCAGCAGCTATCGAGGGTACACCTTAGACCAAGAGACCCAGTACTTC. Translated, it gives CASSYRGYTLDQETQYF. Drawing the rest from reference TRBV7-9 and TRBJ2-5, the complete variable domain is DTGVSQNPRHKITKRGQNVTFRCDPISEHNRLYWYRQTLGQGPEFLTYFQNEAQLEKSRLLSDRFSAERPKGSFSTLEIQRTEQGDSAMYLCASSYRGYTLDQETQYFGPGTRLLVL.

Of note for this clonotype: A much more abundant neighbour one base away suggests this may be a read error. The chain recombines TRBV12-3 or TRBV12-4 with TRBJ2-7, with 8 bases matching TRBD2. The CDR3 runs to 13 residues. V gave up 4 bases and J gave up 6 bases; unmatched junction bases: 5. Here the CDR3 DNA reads TGTGCCAGCAGTTGGGGACTAGTATTCGAGCAGTACTTC. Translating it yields CASSWGLVFEQYF.

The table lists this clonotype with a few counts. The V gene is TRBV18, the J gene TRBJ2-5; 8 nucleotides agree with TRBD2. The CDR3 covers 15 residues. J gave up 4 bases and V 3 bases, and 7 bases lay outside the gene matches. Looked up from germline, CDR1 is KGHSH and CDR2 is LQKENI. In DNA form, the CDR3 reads TGTGCCAGCTCACCCCTTCGCCTAGCGGGAGAGACCCAGTACTTC. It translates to CASSPLRLAGETQYF.